Listed below are T cell receptor beta chains from one sample, sequenced in a study of human T cells and chemical hapten exposure. In TCRdb, the RACE reads were re-called with MiXCR into one record per CDR3 protein. The sample consists of about 96,000 distinct CDR3 sequences, about 9% of them appearing once. Sample: whole blood, taken in connection with sensitization to the hapten diphenylcyclopropenone (DPC). These receptors were collected from a woman between 40 and 55 years old with alopecia areata. Some clones in this sample may be carry-over from other donors' samples. CDR3s include the opening cysteine and the closing phenylalanine or tryptophan. The D gene is left open where the match is weak. Expanded clones are given a class, and other clones once, few, many or no size at all.

V,J,length,D,size,CDR3,DNA
TRBV12-3/TRBV12-4,TRBJ2-2,12,NA,many,CASSLTTGELFF,TGTGCCAGCAGTCTGACAACCGGGGAGCTGTTTTTT
TRBV6-5,TRBJ2-5,14,TRBD2,few,CASSFGLARETQYF,TGTGCCAGCAGTTTCGGACTAGCGAGGGAGACCCAGTACTTC
TRBV18,TRBJ2-7,17,NA,many,CASSANMWGVGDYEQYF,TGTGCCAGCTCAGCGAATATGTGGGGAGTGGGGGACTACGAGCAGTACTTC
TRBV20-1,TRBJ2-3,15,NA,many,CSARVVGQPPDTQYF,TGCAGTGCTAGAGTGGTAGGACAGCCACCAGATACGCAGTATTTT
TRBV6-1,TRBJ1-1,14,TRBD1,many,CASSPGTANTEAFF,TGTGCCAGCAGCCCCGGGACAGCGAACACTGAAGCTTTCTTT
TRBV29-1,TRBJ1-2,11,NA,few,CSVVSRDGYTF,TGCAGCGTTGTCTCGCGAGATGGCTACACCTTC
TRBV5-1,TRBJ2-3,14,NA,NA,CASSLARSTDTQYF,TGCGCCAGCAGCTTGGCTCGGAGCACAGATACGCAGTATTTT
TRBV9,TRBJ2-1,14,NA,many,CASSASTRAWEQFF,TGTGCCAGCAGCGCGTCGACTAGGGCTTGGGAGCAGTTCTTC
TRBV20-1,TRBJ2-7,15,NA,many,CSASPSLEIAYEQYF,TGCAGTGCTAGTCCGAGTCTAGAAATAGCCTACGAGCAGTACTTC
TRBV7-6,TRBJ2-3,15,NA,NA,CASSSPTEVSDTQYF,TGTGCCAGCAGCTCCCCAACTGAGGTATCGGATACGCAGTATTTT
TRBV29-1,TRBJ2-5,13,TRBD2,many,CSVRLAGVETQYF,TGCAGCGTTCGACTAGCGGGAGTGGAGACCCAGTACTTC
TRBV3-2,TRBJ2-7,15,NA,NA,CASSQLSAGRNEQYF,TGTGCCAGCAGCCAGTTATCAGCGGGACGGAACGAGCAGTACTTC
TRBV7-2,TRBJ1-1,11,NA,NA,CASSSAPEAFF,TGTGCCAGCAGCTCGGCCCCTGAAGCTTTCTTT
TRBV29-1,TRBJ2-5,13,NA,NA,CSVERQTRETQYF,TGCAGCGTTGAGCGGCAGACTAGGGAGACCCAGTACTTC
TRBV5-1,TRBJ1-3,14,NA,many,CASSLVGGGNTIYF,TGCGCCAGCAGCTTGGTGGGTGGAGGAAACACCATATATTTT
TRBV19,TRBJ2-3,14,NA,NA,CASSAGSALDTQYF,TGTGCCAGTAGCGCAGGGTCGGCTTTAGATACGCAGTATTTT
TRBV7-2,TRBJ2-2,16,NA,few,CASSLTLAGPKGELFF,TGTGCCAGCAGCTTGACCTTAGCCGGGCCCAAGGGGGAGCTGTTTTTT
TRBV18,TRBJ1-2,16,TRBD1,few,CASSPGQGQTNYGYTF,TGTGCCAGCTCCCCCGGACAGGGCCAAACGAACTATGGCTACACCTTC
TRBV7-2,TRBJ2-7,15,TRBD2,few,CASSPGLAGGDEQYF,TGTGCCAGCAGCCCTGGACTAGCGGGTGGAGACGAGCAGTACTTC
TRBV11-2,TRBJ2-2,14,NA,many,CASSQEENTGELFF,TGTGCCAGCAGCCAGGAAGAGAACACCGGGGAGCTGTTTTTT
TRBV4-2,TRBJ2-7,15,TRBD2,many,CASSQRTSGRYEQYF,TGTGCCAGCAGCCAAAGGACTAGCGGGAGATACGAGCAGTACTTC
TRBV12-3/TRBV12-4,TRBJ1-4,15,TRBD1,NA,CASRPQGEGNEKLFF,TGTGCCAGCAGGCCCCAGGGGGAGGGGAATGAAAAACTGTTTTTT
TRBV12-3/TRBV12-4,TRBJ2-2,16,TRBD2,many,CASSFIDSGRHGELFF,TGTGCCAGCAGTTTCATCGATAGCGGGAGACACGGGGAGCTGTTTTTT
TRBV27,TRBJ2-3,13,TRBD1,NA,CASSRDRMNTQYF,TGTGCCAGCAGCCGGGACAGGATGAATACGCAGTATTTT
TRBV7-8,TRBJ2-1,14,TRBD2,NA,CASSLVGGGNEQFF,TGTGCCAGCAGCTTAGTGGGGGGAGGGAATGAGCAGTTCTTC
TRBV2,TRBJ1-1,14,NA,NA,CASSDGRGNTEAFF,TGTGCCAGCAGTGATGGCCGGGGGAACACTGAAGCTTTCTTT
TRBV27,TRBJ2-1,17,TRBD1,many,CASSLMTGGARLGEQFF,TGTGCCAGCAGTCTAATGACAGGGGGCGCTAGGTTAGGTGAGCAGTTCTTC
TRBV29-1,TRBJ1-2,13,NA,NA,CSVEARLNYGYTF,TGCAGCGTTGAAGCCAGACTGAACTATGGCTACACCTTC
TRBV5-4,TRBJ2-6,14,NA,many,CASSSQAGANVLTF,TGTGCCAGCAGCTCACAGGCTGGGGCCAACGTCCTGACTTTC
TRBV5-6,TRBJ1-1,12,NA,NA,CASSTSTVTAFF,TGTGCCAGCAGCACATCGACAGTAACGGCTTTCTTT
TRBV4-1,TRBJ2-7,14,NA,many,CASSQGPNSYEQYF,TGCGCCAGCAGCCAAGGACCCAACTCCTACGAGCAGTACTTC
TRBV24-1,TRBJ2-1,17,NA,many,CATSDSGSPKAYNEQFF,TGTGCCACCAGTGACTCAGGGTCCCCCAAGGCTTACAATGAGCAGTTCTTC